This entry features one T cell receptor beta chain sequence. Sequenced by immunoSEQ multiplex PCR; TCRdb stores in-frame clones only, minus some. The sample yields 90,000 or so clones, 70% to 90% seen once. The data are from a study of blood T cell repertoires in COVID-19. J lost 0 bases, V lost 4 bases, and 7 bases had no gene match. The CDR3 has 16 residues. Germline V gene sequence: CDR1 MNHEY, CDR2 SVGAGI. This TCR was recovered from a man in his fifties or sixties with acute or convalescent COVID-19. The chain links TRBV6-5 to TRBJ1-1, with 8 nucleotides matching TRBD1. What was sequenced was peripheral blood. In nucleotides, the CDR3 is TGTGCCAGCAGTTTACAGGGGGTTGGGATGAACACTGAAGCTTTCTTT. Its protein is CASSLQGVGMNTEAFF.